This T cell receptor (beta chain) was obtained from a study of cytomegalovirus exposure and HLA in healthy donors. Overall study findings and caveats: An analysis that came later showed most CMV-associated TCR beta chains appearing HLA-restricted. What TCR beta sequences reportedly achieved was accurate prediction of HLA-A and HLA-B alleles in most subjects. The authors confirmed in vitro that a few CMV-associated chains were specific for CMV antigens.

This PCR relied on a set of 60 Vbeta primers and 13 Jbeta primers. Profiling relied on immunoSEQ multiplex PCR, and the TCRdb table lists in-frame clones only, not all of them. The sample has some 86,000 clones, about 66% seen once. V lost 3 bases and J lost 4, with 12 bases in between. Germline loops: CDR1 MGHRA, CDR2 YSYEKL. The CDR3 is 14 residues long. In the case of this clone: Its antigen is unidentified.

The TCR sequence derives from a man under 40 in good health and CMV-seronegative. The V and J genes are TRBV4-1 and TRBJ1-1; unclear D gene. Sequencing used PBMCs. Here the CDR3 reads CASSQALGGTEAFF. The CDR3 DNA follows: TGCGCCAGCAGCCAGGCCCTCGGAGGCACTGAAGCTTTCTTT.